A single sample gave rise to the 10 T cell receptor beta chains below, sequenced in a study of blood T cell repertoires in COVID-19. Sequenced by immunoSEQ multiplex PCR; TCRdb stores in-frame clones only, minus some. The sample yields around 100,000 clones, over 80% seen once. The sequenced sample consisted of peripheral blood. The receptors originated from a man in his sixties or seventies with active or convalescent COVID-19.

This clone has only one observation. V is TRBV2 and J is TRBJ2-3, with TRBD2 identical over 10 bases. The junction had 3 bases not matched to a gene; V was cut back by 2 bases and J by 4 bases. Per the germline V gene, CDR1 is SNHLY and CDR2 is FYNNEI. This CDR3 comprises 15 residues. CDR3 protein: CASSERSGGADTQYF. The CDR3 DNA reads as TGTGCCAGCAGTGAACGAAGCGGGGGGGCAGATACGCAGTATTTT.

The chain has TRBV9 and TRBJ2-2, with D possibly TRBD2 on 6 matching bases. Germline V gives CDR1 SGDLS, CDR2 YYNGEE. This CDR3 has 14 residues. The V and J ends lost 4 bases and 8 bases respectively, with 15 bases between them. The CDR3, as DNA: TGTGCCAGCAGCTCAGGGAGGAGGGAAGGGGAGCTGTTTTTT. The encoded protein is CASSSGRREGELFF. The entire variable domain, with the rest obtained from reference TRBV9 and TRBJ2-2, is as follows: DSGVTQTPKHLITATGQRVTLRCSPRSGDLSVYWYQQSLDQGLQFLIQYYNGEERAKGNILERFSAQQFPDLHSELNLSSLELGDSALYFCASSSGRREGELFFGEGSRLTVL.

The V call is TRBV2, the J call TRBJ2-2; 14 bases match TRBD2. This CDR3 is built from 15 residues. V lost 7 bases, J lost 6 bases, and 4 bases stayed unmatched. Per germline, CDR1 SNHLY and CDR2 FYNNEI. The DNA of the CDR3 is TGTGCCAGCAAGACTAGCGGGGGGGTGGCCGGGGAGCTGTTTTTT. This translates into CASKTSGGVAGELFF.

V is TRBV20-1 and J is TRBJ2-2; possible D gene TRBD1, 5 bases. With 3 bases removed from V and 7 bases from J, the gap between germline ends came to 15 bases. CDR1 DFQATT and CDR2 SNEGSKA come from the germline V gene (reference sequence). The CDR3 contains 14 residues. In DNA form, the CDR3 reads TGCAGTGCTAGTACTCAGGGATGGGTCGGGGAGCTGTTTTTT. It codes for CSASTQGWVGELFF.

The chain carries TRBV3-1 (or the pseudogene TRBV3-2) and TRBJ1-6, with D possibly TRBD1 on 6 matching bases. V lost 1 base and J 9 bases, leaving 10 bases between the germline ends. The CDR3 runs to 14 residues. CDR1 LGHDT and CDR2 YNNKEL come from the germline V gene (reference sequence). The CDR3 region is CASSQAQGLSPLHF. CDR3 bases: TGTGCCAGCAGCCAAGCCCAGGGGCTTTCACCCCTCCACTTT.

The V and J genes are TRBV6-2 or TRBV6-3 and TRBJ2-5, with no clear D. The germline CDR1 and CDR2 sequences are MNHEY and SVGEGT. This CDR3 spans 12 amino acids. The ends were cut back, 4 bases at V and 7 bases at J, with 10 bases in the middle. CDR3 nucleotides: TGTGCCAGCAGTTCCGCCGGTGGGACCCAGTACTTC. It codes for CASSSAGGTQYF.

This chain uses TRBV28 with TRBJ2-5; TRBD1 agrees at 7 bases. J gave up 1 base and V 6 bases, and 11 bases lay outside the gene matches. CDR1 is MDHEN and CDR2 is SYDVKM in the germline V gene. The CDR3 length is 16 residues. Here the CDR3 reads CASRSIGQASQETQYF. CDR3 sequence (DNA): TGTGCCAGCAGATCAATCGGACAGGCCTCCCAAGAGACCCAGTACTTC.

The chain carries TRBV5-5 and TRBJ1-2, with a weak D call TRBD1 (5 bases). The V end lost 0 bases, the J end lost 2 bases, and 17 bases lay between the germline ends. From germline, CDR1 is SGHKS and CDR2 YYEKEE (reference sequence). This CDR3 spans 17 amino acids. CDR3 in DNA: TGTGCCAGCAGCTTGGCAGGCCCGACAGTGGTAAACTATGGCTACACCTTC. This encodes CASSLAGPTVVNYGYTF. The full variable domain, completed using reference TRBV5-5 and TRBJ1-2, is DAGVTQSPTHLIKTRGQQVTLRCSPISGHKSVSWYQQVLGQGPQFIFQYYEKEERGRGNFPDRFSARQFPNYSSELNVNALLLGDSALYLCASSLAGPTVVNYGYTFGSGTRLTVV.

The J gene is TRBJ2-5, the V gene TRBV9; 12 nucleotides line up with TRBD2. V lost 2 bases, J lost 2 bases, and 4 bases stayed unmatched. The germline gives CDR1 SGDLS, CDR2 YYNGEE. This CDR3 has 16 amino acids. The CDR3 DNA reads TGTGCCAGCAGCGTTGGACTAGCGGGGACTCAAGAGACCCAGTACTTC. Its translation is CASSVGLAGTQETQYF.

The chain is built from TRBV18 and TRBJ2-3; D unclear. The V end was cut by 1 base, the J end by 5 bases, with 7 bases between. The CDR3 loop spans 13 amino acids. Germline V gene lookup returns CDR1 KGHSH and CDR2 LQKENI. CDR3 region: CASSPRALDTQYF. DNA of the CDR3: TGTGCCAGCTCACCACGGGCCTTAGATACGCAGTATTTT.